This entry is about one T cell receptor beta chain. The antigen is undetermined. Other DNA sequences of this sample code for an identical CDR3. Libraries were prepared by immunoSEQ multiplex PCR; TCRdb keeps only in-frame clonotypes and omits some of them. The sample contains roughly 300,000 clones, roughly 90% of which appear only once. The CDR3 covers 12 residues. Germline V gene lookup returns CDR1 SNHLY and CDR2 FYNNEI. V lost 8 bases and J 4 bases, leaving 9 bases between the germline ends. The data were obtained in a study of cytomegalovirus exposure and HLA in healthy donors. Study-level findings and limits: CMV antigen specificity was confirmed in vitro for a few CMV-associated chains.

The sequenced sample was PBMCs. The rearrangement links TRBV2 to TRBJ1-3; D remains unclear. The source of this sequence is a woman between 18 and 29 years old in good health and CMV-seronegative. The CDR3 loop is CASSLRGNTIYF. CDR3 coding DNA: TGTGCCAGCTCCCTGAGGGGAAACACCATATATTTT.